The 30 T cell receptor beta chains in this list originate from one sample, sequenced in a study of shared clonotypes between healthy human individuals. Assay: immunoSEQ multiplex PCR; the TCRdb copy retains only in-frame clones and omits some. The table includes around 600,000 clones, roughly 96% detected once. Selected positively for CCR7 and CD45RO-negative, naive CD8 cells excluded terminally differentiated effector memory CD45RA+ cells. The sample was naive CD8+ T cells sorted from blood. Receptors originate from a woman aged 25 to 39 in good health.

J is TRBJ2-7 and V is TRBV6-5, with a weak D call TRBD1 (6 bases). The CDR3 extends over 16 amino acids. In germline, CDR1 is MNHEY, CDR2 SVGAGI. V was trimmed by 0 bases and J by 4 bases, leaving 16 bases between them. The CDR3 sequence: CASSYSVREGGYEQYF. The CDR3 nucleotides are TGTGCCAGCAGTTACTCGGTTCGGGAAGGGGGATACGAGCAGTACTTC.

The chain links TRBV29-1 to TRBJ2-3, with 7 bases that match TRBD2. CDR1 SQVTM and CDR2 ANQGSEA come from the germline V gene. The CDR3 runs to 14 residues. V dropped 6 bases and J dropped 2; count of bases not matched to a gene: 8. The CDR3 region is CSVVLAAITDTQYF. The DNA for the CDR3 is TGCAGCGTCGTCCTAGCGGCTATCACAGATACGCAGTATTTT.

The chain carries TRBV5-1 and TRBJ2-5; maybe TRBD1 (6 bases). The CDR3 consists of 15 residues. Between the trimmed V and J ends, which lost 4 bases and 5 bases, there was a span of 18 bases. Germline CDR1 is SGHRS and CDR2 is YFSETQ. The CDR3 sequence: CASSDPGHRLETQYF. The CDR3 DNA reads TGCGCCAGCAGCGATCCGGGACACCGTTTGGAGACCCAGTACTTC.

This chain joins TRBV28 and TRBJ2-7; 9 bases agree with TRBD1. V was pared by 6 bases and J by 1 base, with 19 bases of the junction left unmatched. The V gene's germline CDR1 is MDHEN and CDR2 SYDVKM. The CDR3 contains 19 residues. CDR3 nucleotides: TGTGCCAGCAGACCTCTGGACAGGGGATTTAGCGATACTTCCTACGAGCAGTACTTC. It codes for CASRPLDRGFSDTSYEQYF.

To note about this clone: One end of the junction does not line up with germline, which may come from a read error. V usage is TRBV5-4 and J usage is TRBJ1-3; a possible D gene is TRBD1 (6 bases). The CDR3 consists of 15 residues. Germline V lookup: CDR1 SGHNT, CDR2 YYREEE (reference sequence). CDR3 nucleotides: TGTGCCAGCAGCTTTCCGGGGGCGCTTGGAGACACCATATATTTT. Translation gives CASSFPGALGDTIYF. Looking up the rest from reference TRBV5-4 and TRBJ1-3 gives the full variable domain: ETGVTQSPTHLIKTRGQQVTLRCSSQSGHNTVSWYQQALGQGPQFIFQYYREEENGRGNFPPRFSGLQFPNYSSELNVNALELDDSALYLCASSFPGALGDTIYFGEGSWLTVV.

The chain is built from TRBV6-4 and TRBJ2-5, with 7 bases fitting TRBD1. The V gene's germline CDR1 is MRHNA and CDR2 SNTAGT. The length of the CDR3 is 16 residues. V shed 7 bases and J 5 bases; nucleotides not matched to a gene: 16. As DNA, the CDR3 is TGTGCCAGCATTAGACTCCGCCCCAGGGGACAGGAGACCCAGTACTTC. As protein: CASIRLRPRGQETQYF.

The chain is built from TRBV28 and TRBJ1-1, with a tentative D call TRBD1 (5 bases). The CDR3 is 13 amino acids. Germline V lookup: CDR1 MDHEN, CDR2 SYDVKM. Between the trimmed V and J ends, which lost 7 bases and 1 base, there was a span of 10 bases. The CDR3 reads CASIPGGNTEAFF. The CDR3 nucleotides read TGTGCCAGCATTCCCGGGGGGAACACTGAAGCTTTCTTT.

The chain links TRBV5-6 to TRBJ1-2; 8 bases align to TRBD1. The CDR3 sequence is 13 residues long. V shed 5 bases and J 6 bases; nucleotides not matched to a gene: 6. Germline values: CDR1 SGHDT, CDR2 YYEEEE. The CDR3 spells CASSYGQGHGYTF. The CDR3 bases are TGTGCCAGCAGTTACGGACAGGGACATGGCTACACCTTC.

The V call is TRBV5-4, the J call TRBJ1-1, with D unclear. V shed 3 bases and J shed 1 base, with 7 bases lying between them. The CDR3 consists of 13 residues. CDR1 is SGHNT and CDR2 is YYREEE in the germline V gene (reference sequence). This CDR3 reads CASSSQWNTEAFF. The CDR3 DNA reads TGTGCCAGCAGCTCCCAGTGGAACACTGAAGCTTTCTTT.

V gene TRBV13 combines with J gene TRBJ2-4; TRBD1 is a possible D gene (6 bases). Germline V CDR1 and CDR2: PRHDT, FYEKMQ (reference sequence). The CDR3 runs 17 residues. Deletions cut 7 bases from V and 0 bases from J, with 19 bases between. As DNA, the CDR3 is TGTGCCAGCAAGCTCGGCTTACAGGGATCAGCCAAAAACATTCAGTACTTC. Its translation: CASKLGLQGSAKNIQYF.

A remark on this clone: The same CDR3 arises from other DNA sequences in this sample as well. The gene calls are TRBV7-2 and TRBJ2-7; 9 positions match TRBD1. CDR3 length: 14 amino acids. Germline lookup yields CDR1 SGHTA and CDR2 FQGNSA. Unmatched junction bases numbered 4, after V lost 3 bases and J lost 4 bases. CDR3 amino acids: CASSFGDRVYEQYF. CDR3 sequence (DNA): TGTGCCAGCAGCTTTGGGGACAGGGTTTACGAGCAGTACTTC. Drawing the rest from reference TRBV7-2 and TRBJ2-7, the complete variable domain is GAGVSQSPSNKVTEKGKDVELRCDPISGHTALYWYRQSLGQGLEFLIYFQGNSAPDKSGLPSDRFSAERTGGSVSTLTIQRTQQEDSAVYLCASSFGDRVYEQYFGPGTRLTVT.

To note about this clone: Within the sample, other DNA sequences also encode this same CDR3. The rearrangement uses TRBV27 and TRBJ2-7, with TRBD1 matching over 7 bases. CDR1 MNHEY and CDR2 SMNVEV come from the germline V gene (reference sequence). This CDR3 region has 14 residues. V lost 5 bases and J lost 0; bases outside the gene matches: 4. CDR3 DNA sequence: TGTGCCAGCAGTCACGGGACAGCCTCCTACGAGCAGTACTTC. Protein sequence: CASSHGTASYEQYF.

The CDR3 region is CASSSREGGTGELFF. The CDR3 DNA reads as TGTGCCAGCAGTTCGCGGGAAGGAGGGACCGGGGAGCTGTTTTTT. The V call is TRBV7-6, the J call TRBJ2-2; weak D call: TRBD2 (6 bases). Per germline, CDR1 SGHVS and CDR2 FNYEAQ. V dropped 6 bases and J dropped 5 bases, with 16 bases sitting between them. This CDR3 spans 15 amino acids.

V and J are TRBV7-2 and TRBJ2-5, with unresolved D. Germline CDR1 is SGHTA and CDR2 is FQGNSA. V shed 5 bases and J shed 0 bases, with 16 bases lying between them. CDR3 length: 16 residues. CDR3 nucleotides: TGTGCCAGCAGCCCGATACCGCTCGCCAACCAAGAGACCCAGTACTTC. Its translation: CASSPIPLANQETQYF.

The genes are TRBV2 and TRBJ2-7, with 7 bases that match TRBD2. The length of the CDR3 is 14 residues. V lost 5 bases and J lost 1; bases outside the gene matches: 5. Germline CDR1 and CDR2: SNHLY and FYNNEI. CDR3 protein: CASSKRGPSYEQYF. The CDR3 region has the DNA TGTGCCAGCAGTAAGCGGGGACCTTCCTACGAGCAGTACTTC. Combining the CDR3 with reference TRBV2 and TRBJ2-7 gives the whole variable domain EPEVTQTPSHQVTQMGQEVILRCVPISNHLYFYWYRQILGQKVEFLVSFYNNEISEKSEIFDDQFSVERPDGSNFTLKIRSTKLEDSAMYFCASSKRGPSYEQYFGPGTRLTVT.

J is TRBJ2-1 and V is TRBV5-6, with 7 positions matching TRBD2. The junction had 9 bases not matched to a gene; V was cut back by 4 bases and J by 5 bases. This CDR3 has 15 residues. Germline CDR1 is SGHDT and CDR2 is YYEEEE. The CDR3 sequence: CASSLKRDFDNEQFF. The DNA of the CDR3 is TGTGCCAGCAGCCTGAAGCGGGATTTTGACAATGAGCAGTTCTTC. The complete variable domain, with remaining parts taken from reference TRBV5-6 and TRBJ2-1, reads DAGVTQSPTHLIKTRGQQVTLRCSPKSGHDTVSWYQQALGQGPQFIFQYYEEEERQRGNFPDRFSGHQFPNYSSELNVNALLLGDSALYLCASSLKRDFDNEQFFGPGTRLTVL.

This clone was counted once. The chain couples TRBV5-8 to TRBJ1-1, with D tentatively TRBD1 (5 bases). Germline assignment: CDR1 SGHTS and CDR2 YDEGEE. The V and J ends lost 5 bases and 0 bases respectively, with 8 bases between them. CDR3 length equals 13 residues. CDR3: CASSRGVNTEAFF. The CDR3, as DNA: TGTGCCAGCAGTAGAGGGGTGAACACTGAAGCTTTCTTT.

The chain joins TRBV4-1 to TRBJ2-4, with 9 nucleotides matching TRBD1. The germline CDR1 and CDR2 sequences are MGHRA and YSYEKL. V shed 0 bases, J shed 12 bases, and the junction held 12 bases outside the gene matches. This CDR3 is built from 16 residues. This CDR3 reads CASSQEAGTGRPYQYF. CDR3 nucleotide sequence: TGCGCCAGCAGCCAAGAAGCCGGGACAGGGCGACCCTATCAGTACTTC.

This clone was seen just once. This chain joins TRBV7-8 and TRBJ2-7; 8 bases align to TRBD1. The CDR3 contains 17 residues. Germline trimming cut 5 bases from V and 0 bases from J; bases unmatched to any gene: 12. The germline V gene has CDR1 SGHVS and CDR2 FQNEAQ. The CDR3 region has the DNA TGTGCCAGCAGCCACGGGACAGGTTTAATAAGCTCCTACGAGCAGTACTTC. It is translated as CASSHGTGLISSYEQYF.

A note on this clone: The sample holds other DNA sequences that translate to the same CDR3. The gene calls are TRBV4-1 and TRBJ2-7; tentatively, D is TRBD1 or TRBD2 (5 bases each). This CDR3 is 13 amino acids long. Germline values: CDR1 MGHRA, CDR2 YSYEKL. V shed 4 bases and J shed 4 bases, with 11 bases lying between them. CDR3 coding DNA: TGCGCCAGCAGCCCGGGGCAGGCATACGAGCAGTACTTC. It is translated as CASSPGQAYEQYF.

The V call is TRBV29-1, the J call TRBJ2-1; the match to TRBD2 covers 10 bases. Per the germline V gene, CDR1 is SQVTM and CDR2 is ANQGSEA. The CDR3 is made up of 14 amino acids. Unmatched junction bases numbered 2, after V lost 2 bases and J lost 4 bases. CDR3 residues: CSVEPSGRYNEQFF. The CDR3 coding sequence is TGCAGCGTTGAACCTAGCGGGAGATACAATGAGCAGTTCTTC.

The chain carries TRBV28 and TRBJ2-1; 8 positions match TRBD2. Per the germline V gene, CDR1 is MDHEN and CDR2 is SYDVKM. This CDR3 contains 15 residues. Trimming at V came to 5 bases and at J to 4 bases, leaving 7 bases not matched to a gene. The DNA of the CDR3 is TGTGCCAGCAGTCTACTAGCGGAGACTTACAATGAGCAGTTCTTC. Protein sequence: CASSLLAETYNEQFF.

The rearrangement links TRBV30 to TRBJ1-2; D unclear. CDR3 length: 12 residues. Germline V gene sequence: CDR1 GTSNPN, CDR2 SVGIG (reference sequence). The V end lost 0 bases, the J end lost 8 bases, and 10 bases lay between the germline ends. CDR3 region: CAWSVWREGYTF. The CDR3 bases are TGTGCCTGGAGTGTATGGCGCGAGGGCTACACCTTC.

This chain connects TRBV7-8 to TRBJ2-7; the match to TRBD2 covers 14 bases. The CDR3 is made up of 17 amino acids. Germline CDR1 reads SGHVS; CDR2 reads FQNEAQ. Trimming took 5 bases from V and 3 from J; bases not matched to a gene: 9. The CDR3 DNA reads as TGTGCCAGCAGCCAGGGACTAGCGGGAGTTAGTGGCTACGAGCAGTACTTC. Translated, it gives CASSQGLAGVSGYEQYF.

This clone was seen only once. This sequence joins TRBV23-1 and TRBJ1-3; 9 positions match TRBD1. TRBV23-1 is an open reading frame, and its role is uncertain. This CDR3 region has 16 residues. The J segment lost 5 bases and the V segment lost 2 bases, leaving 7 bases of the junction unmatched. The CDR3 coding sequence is TGCGCCAGCAGTCAAATTAACAGGGGGCGCAGAAACACCATATATTTT. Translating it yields CASSQINRGRRNTIYF.

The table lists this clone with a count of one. The CDR3 nucleotides read TGTGCCAGCAGCCCCACGCGGGAGAATCTCCACGAGCAGTACTTC. It codes for CASSPTRENLHEQYF. The gene calls are TRBV9 and TRBJ2-7, with 7 bases lining up with TRBD2. Germline V gene lookup returns CDR1 SGDLS and CDR2 YYNGEE. This CDR3 spans 15 amino acids. J was trimmed by 5 bases and V by 4 bases; bases with no gene match: 12.

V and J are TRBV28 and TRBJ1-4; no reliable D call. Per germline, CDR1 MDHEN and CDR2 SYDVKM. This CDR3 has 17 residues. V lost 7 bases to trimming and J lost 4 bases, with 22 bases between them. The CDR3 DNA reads TGTGCCAGCACCCCCCGGAAGGGAGCCAAGGGTAATGAAAAACTGTTTTTT. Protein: CASTPRKGAKGNEKLFF.

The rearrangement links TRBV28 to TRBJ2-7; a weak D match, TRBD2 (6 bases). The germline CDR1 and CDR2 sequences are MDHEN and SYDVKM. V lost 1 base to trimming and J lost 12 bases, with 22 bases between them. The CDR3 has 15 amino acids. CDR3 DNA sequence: TGTGCCAGCAGTTTATACACAGGAAACCTTGGAGGGAGGTACTTC. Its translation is CASSLYTGNLGGRYF.

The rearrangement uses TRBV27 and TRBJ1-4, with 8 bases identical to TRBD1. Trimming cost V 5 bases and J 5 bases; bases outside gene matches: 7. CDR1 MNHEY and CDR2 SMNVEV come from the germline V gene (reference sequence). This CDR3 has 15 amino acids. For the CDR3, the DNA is TGTGCCAGCAGTCCCTGGACAGGGAGGAATGAAAAACTGTTTTTT. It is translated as CASSPWTGRNEKLFF.

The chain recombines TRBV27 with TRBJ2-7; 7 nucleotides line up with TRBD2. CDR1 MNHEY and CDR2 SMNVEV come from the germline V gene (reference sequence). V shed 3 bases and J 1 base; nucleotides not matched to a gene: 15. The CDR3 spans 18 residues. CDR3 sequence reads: CASSFRTASSGYSYEQYF. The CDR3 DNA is TGTGCCAGCAGTTTTCGCACGGCTTCTAGCGGATATTCCTACGAGCAGTACTTC.